This T cell receptor beta chain was documented in a study of spatial heterogeneity in lung cancer. Germline CDR1 reads SEHNR; CDR2 reads FQNEAQ (reference sequence). The ends were cut back, 1 base at V and 6 bases at J, with 12 bases in the middle. This CDR3 spans 14 amino acids. TCRdb fed the 5' RACE reads into MiXCR, producing one record per CDR3 protein. The sample holds 27,000 or so distinct CDR3 sequences, more than 4.5% seen once. This clonotype was seen at least ten times. Time point indicated: blood at routine non-recurrence follow-up after resection. This clonotype was sampled from a female donor with early-stage non-small cell lung cancer. V gene TRBV7-9 combines with J gene TRBJ1-1, with TRBD1 as a possible D gene (5 bases). The source material was PBMCs, sampled at follow-up. CDR3 amino acids: CASSLDGQGAEAFF. The CDR3 DNA sequence: TGTGCCAGCAGCTTAGACGGGCAGGGCGCTGAAGCTTTCTTT.